One sample yielded the 12 T cell receptor beta chains listed below, sequenced in a study of T cells in Graves' hyperthyroidism and ophthalmopathy. Researchers amplified the TCR beta CDR3 regions from RNA transcripts. TCR CDR3 underwent first-round RT-PCR with the HTBI primer set. TCRdb reanalysed the multiplex PCR reads using MiXCR and keeps one entry per CDR3 protein. This table has about 200,000 distinct CDR3 sequences, 17% appearing once. Sequenced input: blood. These receptors were obtained from a woman between 50 and 59 years old with Graves' hyperthyroidism.

With regard to this clonotype: This is likely a read error, given that the CDR3 carries no conserved phenylalanine or tryptophan at its end. V is TRBV12-3 or TRBV12-4 and J is TRBJ1-4; maybe TRBD1 (5 bases). V lost 5 bases and J lost 7, with 14 bases in between. This CDR3 has 14 residues. As DNA, the CDR3 is TGTGCCAGCAGTGCGCCCGGGGGGGGTGAAAAACTGTTTTCT. Translation gives CASSAPGGGEKLFS.

This clonotype was recorded many times. The chain joins TRBV24-1 to TRBJ2-3; 10 positions agree with TRBD2. There are 16 residues in the CDR3. V dropped 5 bases and J dropped 2; count of bases not matched to a gene: 6. The germline V gene encodes CDR1 KGHDR and CDR2 SFDVKD. This CDR3 is CATSAGTSAYTDTQYF. The DNA for the CDR3 is TGTGCCACCAGTGCCGGGACTAGCGCATACACAGATACGCAGTATTTT.

As for this clonotype: This may stem from a read error, because a much larger clone lies one nucleotide away. This rearrangement joins TRBV15 to TRBJ1-5; TRBD1 is a possible D gene (6 bases). The V end was cut by 5 bases, the J end by 1 base, with 15 bases between. The CDR3 is 16 amino acids. The V gene's germline CDR1 is LNHNV and CDR2 YYDKDF (reference sequence). CDR3 sequence: CATSARQEASNQPQHF. In DNA form, the CDR3 reads TGTGCCACCAGCGCTAGACAGGAGGCGAGCAATCAGCCCCAGCATTTT.

The gene calls are TRBV7-9 and TRBJ2-1; D unresolved. V was shortened by 6 bases and J by 0 bases, with 15 bases between the two germline ends. Germline V gene data show CDR1 as SEHNR and CDR2 as FQNEAQ (reference sequence). The CDR3 sequence is 16 residues long. CDR3 sequence (DNA): TGTGCCAGCAGTTCGGACCTTTTTCCCTCCTACAATGAGCAGTTCTTC. Encoded protein: CASSSDLFPSYNEQFF.

This clonotype was recorded a few times. V is TRBV4-1 and J is TRBJ2-7; D is unresolved. The CDR3 length is 15 residues. The germline V gene encodes CDR1 MGHRA and CDR2 YSYEKL. V shed 0 bases and J shed 2 bases, with 11 bases lying between them. CDR3 sequence: CASSQEGFGAYEQYF. CDR3 in DNA: TGCGCCAGCAGCCAAGAGGGGTTTGGGGCCTACGAGCAGTACTTC.

This clonotype was seen at least ten times. The chain carries TRBV6-6 and TRBJ2-3, with 8 nucleotides matching TRBD2. Trimming at V came to 2 bases and at J to 2 bases, leaving 9 bases not matched to a gene. Germline V gene data show CDR1 as MNHNY and CDR2 as SVGAGI (reference sequence). The CDR3 loop spans 17 amino acids. Here the CDR3 reads CASSYLNSGNATDTQYF. For the CDR3, the DNA is TGTGCCAGCAGTTACCTAAATAGCGGGAACGCCACAGATACGCAGTATTTT.

The chain uses TRBV29-1 and TRBJ2-7, with TRBD2 identical over 8 bases. CDR3 length: 12 residues. Germline V gene data show CDR1 as SQVTM and CDR2 as ANQGSEA. V was clipped by 6 bases and J by 6 bases; unmatched bases: 7. In DNA, the CDR3 is TGCAGCGTGGGGACTAGTCGAGGCGAGCAGTACTTC. Translated: CSVGTSRGEQYF.

This sequence joins TRBV9 and TRBJ2-5; tentatively, D is TRBD1 (5 bases). V shed 0 bases and J shed 4 bases, with 10 bases lying between them. Germline assignment: CDR1 SGDLS and CDR2 YYNGEE. The CDR3 is 14 residues long. In DNA form, the CDR3 reads TGTGCCAGCAGCGTAGGTACAGGATCAGAGACCCAGTACTTC. Amino acid sequence: CASSVGTGSETQYF.

This clonotype came up many times. The junction differs from germline at one of its ends, possibly a read error. The chain links TRBV6-1 to TRBJ2-7, with TRBD1 matching 8 bases. Germline values: CDR1 MNHNS, CDR2 SASEGT. The CDR3 runs 15 residues. The CDR3 sequence is CASREDRGNPYEQYF. For the CDR3, the DNA is TGTGCCAGCAGGGAAGACAGGGGTAACCCTTACGAGCAGTACTTC.

This clonotype was seen ten or more times. The chain is built from TRBV20-1 and TRBJ2-1; D may be TRBD2 (7 bases). Germline V gene lookup returns CDR1 DFQATT and CDR2 SNEGSKA (reference sequence). CDR3 size: 16 residues. Trimming cost V 0 bases and J 1 base, with 13 bases left between them. CDR3 region: CSARDMGGLSYNEQFF. The CDR3 nucleotides read TGCAGTGCTAGAGATATGGGGGGGCTTTCCTACAATGAGCAGTTCTTC.

This clonotype was counted only a few times. This chain links TRBV5-1 with TRBJ2-3, with 10 bases lining up with TRBD1. Germline trimming cut 5 bases from V and 4 bases from J; bases unmatched to any gene: 4. CDR3 length: 14 amino acids. Germline assignment: CDR1 SGHRS and CDR2 YFSETQ. CDR3 sequence reads: CASRRDRGADTQYF. Written as DNA, the CDR3 is TGCGCCAGCAGACGGGACAGGGGCGCAGATACGCAGTATTTT.

The chain uses TRBV14 and TRBJ2-5, with 11 bases lining up with TRBD1. Germline CDR1 and CDR2: SGHDN and FVKESK. With V trimmed by 6 bases and J by 6 bases, 6 bases remained unmatched. CDR3 size: 14 residues. The CDR3 nucleotides read TGTGCCAGCAGTGAGGGGGACAGGGGGAAGACCCAGTACTTC. Its translation is CASSEGDRGKTQYF. The full variable domain, with the rest looked up from reference TRBV14 and TRBJ2-5, is EAGVTQFPSHSVIEKGQTVTLRCDPISGHDNLYWYRRVMGKEIKFLLHFVKESKQDESGMPNNRFLAERTGGTYSTLKVQPAELEDSGVYFCASSEGDRGKTQYFGPGTRLLVL.